Reported below is one T cell receptor (beta chain). Single viable CD3+CD4+CD8-CD45RO+ cells were sorted as the memory CD4+ T cells. Some clones are missing from TCRdb's copy, which holds only in-frame ones; the method was immunoSEQ multiplex PCR. Found here are approximately 26,000 clones, around 80% of them singletons; the top ten hold around 0.67%. CDR3 size: 14 residues. The ends were cut back, 6 bases at V and 3 bases at J, with 12 bases in the middle. Germline values: CDR1 LNHDA, CDR2 SQIVND (reference sequence). These data belong to a study of memory CD4+ T cells and cytomegalovirus serostatus. This TCR came from an adult in good health and CMV-seronegative. The rearrangement links TRBV19 to TRBJ1-5; D might be TRBD1 (5 bases). Specimen: memory CD4+ T cells from blood. The CDR3 protein is CASSPDRNNQPQHF. Here the CDR3 DNA reads TGTGCCAGTAGCCCCGACAGAAACAATCAGCCCCAGCATTTT.